This entry concerns a single TCR beta chain. The table came from immunoSEQ multiplex PCR; TCRdb's copy has only in-frame clones and leaves some out. Among approximately 500,000 clones, approximately 95% were seen once, and the ten largest hold approximately 0.06%. CDR3 size: 15 residues. Per the germline V gene, CDR1 is SGHKS and CDR2 is YYEKEE (reference sequence). V lost 1 base and J lost 2; bases outside the gene matches: 5. These data come from a study of shared clonotypes between healthy human individuals. This TCR derives from a woman aged 30 to 39 in good health. The sequenced material came from naive CD4+ T cells sorted from blood. Subset of the sample: CD45RA+ positively selected. The gene calls are TRBV5-5 and TRBJ1-2, with TRBD1 identical over 7 bases. CDR3 DNA sequence: TGTGCCAGCAGCTTGAGCCAGGGGGAGAACTATGGCTACACCTTC. It is translated as CASSLSQGENYGYTF.